The 4 T cell receptor beta chains below come from one sample, sequenced in a study of blood T cell repertoires in COVID-19. The protocol was immunoSEQ multiplex PCR, while the TCRdb copy is restricted to in-frame clones and leaves out a portion. In the table there are some 490,000 clones, less than 90% of which are singletons. Source material: PBMCs or T cells enriched from blood (not recorded which). Every receptor here comes from a woman aged 55-70 years who had recovered from COVID-19.

As regards this clone: The sample contains more than one DNA sequence encoding this CDR3. The chain is built from TRBV30 and TRBJ1-1; D may be TRBD1 (6 bases). Germline loops: CDR1 GTSNPN, CDR2 SVGIG (reference sequence). V lost 3 bases to trimming and J lost 2 bases, with 10 bases between them. The CDR3 totals 13 residues. The CDR3 spells CAWSGQLNTEAFF. DNA of the CDR3: TGTGCCTGGAGCGGACAGCTCAACACTGAAGCTTTCTTT.

The chain carries TRBV6-5 and TRBJ1-3, with unresolved D. V was cut by 0 bases and J by 3 bases, with 6 bases left in between. The germline V gene encodes CDR1 MNHEY and CDR2 SVGAGI. This CDR3 comprises 14 residues. CDR3 protein: CASSYSALGNTIYF. CDR3 DNA sequence: TGTGCCAGCAGTTACTCGGCCCTTGGAAACACCATATATTTT.

The chain joins TRBV4-1 to TRBJ1-5; D is uncertain. CDR1 is MGHRA, CDR2 YSYEKL, per germline. The germline V and J ends were trimmed by 2 bases and 5 bases, with 7 bases remaining between them. The CDR3 totals 13 residues. The CDR3 DNA sequence: TGCGCCAGCAGCCAAATCACGGATCAGCCCCAGCATTTT. Amino acids: CASSQITDQPQHF.

The chain is built from TRBV5-1 and TRBJ1-1; tentative D call: TRBD1 (5 bases). The CDR3 runs to 15 residues. Per germline, CDR1 SGHRS and CDR2 YFSETQ. The ends were cut back, 0 bases at V and 0 bases at J, with 9 bases in the middle. As DNA, the CDR3 is TGCGCCAGCAGCTTGGGGGGCTCAATGAACACTGAAGCTTTCTTT. It specifies CASSLGGSMNTEAFF.